Below, 23 T cell receptor beta chains from the same sample are listed, as sequenced in a study of response to subunit inactivated influenza vaccine. Using its own MiXCR run on the RT-PCR reads, TCRdb lists one record per CDR3 protein. This sample yields 650,000 to 800,000 distinct CDR3 sequences, of which approximately 14% are seen a single time; around 7% belongs to the top ten. The input for sequencing was PBMCs from blood, taken around 14 days before vaccination. The receptors derive from a man aged 50-60 years who received an inactivated influenza vaccine.

This sequence joins TRBV20-1 and TRBJ1-2, with D maybe TRBD1 (6 bases). CDR1 is DFQATT and CDR2 is SNEGSKA in the germline V gene (reference sequence). The CDR3 covers 12 residues. Trimming removed 6 bases from V and 6 bases from J, with 14 bases in between. Here the CDR3 DNA reads TGCAGTGCCCGGAGGGGGGCACATGGCTACACCTTC. It yields the protein CSARRGAHGYTF.

The rearrangement joins TRBV2 to TRBJ1-1; perhaps TRBD1 as D (5 bases). Trimming removed 3 bases at V and 5 bases at J, with 16 bases between. From germline, CDR1 is SNHLY and CDR2 FYNNEI. CDR3 length: 15 residues. The CDR3 sequence is CASSDIAARGTEAFF. CDR3 coding DNA: TGTGCCAGCAGTGATATCGCGGCGCGGGGGACTGAAGCTTTCTTT.

The V call is TRBV7-9, the J call TRBJ2-3, with TRBD1 matching 7 bases. The CDR3 runs 15 residues. J lost 3 bases, V lost 5 bases, and 8 bases had no gene match. Germline CDR1 is SEHNR and CDR2 is FQNEAQ (reference sequence). The CDR3 bases are TGTGCCAGCAGCAAGGGCGGACAGGTTACAGATACGCAGTATTTT. Its translation: CASSKGGQVTDTQYF.

In this sample, this clonotype turned up many times. The chain joins TRBV6-5 to TRBJ1-2; 8 nucleotides agree with TRBD1. CDR1 MNHEY and CDR2 SVGAGI come from the germline V gene. J was trimmed by 2 bases and V by 4 bases; bases with no gene match: 6. CDR3 length equals 15 residues. The CDR3, as DNA: TGTGCCAGCAGTTCCGCGGACAGGGCAAACTATGGCTACACCTTC. It is translated as CASSSADRANYGYTF.

This clonotype showed up many times. This chain links TRBV14 with TRBJ2-5; no clear D. CDR3 length: 15 residues. The V gene lost 0 bases and the J gene lost 4 bases, with 12 bases spanning the gap. Germline V CDR1 and CDR2: SGHDN, FVKESK. CDR3 sequence (DNA): TGTGCCAGCAGCCAAGATACAAGGATCGGAGAGACCCAGTACTTC. It specifies CASSQDTRIGETQYF.

V and J are TRBV6-1 and TRBJ2-3; no reliable D call. The CDR3 has 16 amino acids. The V and J ends lost 4 bases and 4 bases respectively, with 18 bases between them. The germline CDR1 and CDR2 sequences are MNHNS and SASEGT. CDR3 sequence (DNA): TGTGCCAGCAGTGCCCGAGTTAGTAGGTCTGCAGATACGCAGTATTTT. This codes for CASSARVSRSADTQYF.

A few counts support this clonotype. V gene TRBV10-3 combines with J gene TRBJ2-5; 7 positions match TRBD1. The length of the CDR3 is 13 residues. After removal of 6 bases from V and 5 bases from J, the junction contained 6 bases not matched to a gene. Germline values: CDR1 ENHRY, CDR2 SYGVKD. The chain's CDR3 is CAIRRQGAETQYF. As DNA, the CDR3 is TGTGCCATCAGAAGACAGGGTGCCGAGACCCAGTACTTC.

The table lists this clonotype with many counts. The V call is TRBV12-3 or TRBV12-4, the J call TRBJ2-1, with D unclear. The CDR3 is 15 amino acids. V was trimmed by 6 bases and J by 1 base, leaving 13 bases between them. CDR3 sequence reads: CASSPNDISYNEQFF. In nucleotides, the CDR3 is TGTGCCAGCAGCCCCAACGACATTTCCTACAATGAGCAGTTCTTC.

The rearrangement links TRBV4-1 to TRBJ1-1, with D maybe TRBD1 (6 bases). Trimming stripped 0 bases from V and 6 bases from J, with 32 bases between. CDR1 MGHRA and CDR2 YSYEKL come from the germline V gene. The CDR3 spans 21 residues. This chain's CDR3 is CASSQDGLPSPGARVLAEAFF. The CDR3 nucleotides read TGCGCCAGCAGCCAAGATGGATTGCCTAGTCCAGGGGCGAGGGTTTTGGCTGAAGCTTTCTTT.

This chain links TRBV10-3 with TRBJ2-5, with D uncertain. V lost 0 bases and J lost 3, with 8 bases in between. CDR1 is ENHRY and CDR2 is SYGVKD in the germline V gene. This CDR3 is 14 amino acids long. In DNA form, the CDR3 reads TGTGCCATCAGTGAGTCGGGTTCGGAAGAGACCCAGTACTTC. Protein sequence: CAISESGSEETQYF.

In its sample, this clonotype was seen a few times. J is TRBJ2-2 and V is TRBV4-2, with D possibly TRBD1 on 6 matching bases. The CDR3 extends over 17 amino acids. CDR1 LGHNA and CDR2 YNFKEQ come from the germline V gene. V lost 0 bases to trimming and J lost 4 bases, with 15 bases between them. The CDR3, as DNA: TGTGCCAGCAGCCAAGATCTCAGGGGCTTAGGCACCGGGGAGCTGTTTTTT. Its protein is CASSQDLRGLGTGELFF.

The chain combines TRBV6-2 or TRBV6-3 with TRBJ2-1; TRBD2 matches at 13 bases. CDR3 length equals 17 residues. Germline V gene lookup returns CDR1 MNHEY and CDR2 SVGEGT. Losses at the gene ends were 0 bases for V and 7 bases for J; bases not matched to a gene: 6. CDR3 residues: CASSYSIVGLAGNEQFF. In DNA, the CDR3 is TGTGCCAGCAGTTACTCCATCGTGGGACTAGCGGGGAATGAGCAGTTCTTC.

This clonotype came up many times. This chain links TRBV12-3 or TRBV12-4 with TRBJ2-5; 10 bases are shared with TRBD2. CDR3 length: 15 residues. V shed 4 bases, J shed 4 bases, and the junction held 6 bases outside the gene matches. The CDR3 region is CASSSASGGRETQYF. The CDR3 DNA sequence: TGTGCCAGCAGTTCGGCTAGCGGGGGTCGAGAGACCCAGTACTTC.

V usage is TRBV2 and J usage is TRBJ2-7; 8 bases align to TRBD1. V lost 8 bases, J lost 3 bases, and 12 bases stayed unmatched. The CDR3 loop spans 15 amino acids. CDR1 is SNHLY and CDR2 is FYNNEI in the germline V gene. CDR3 in DNA: TGTGCCAGCTGCGAGGTAACAGGGGGATACTACGAGCAGTACTTC. This translates into CASCEVTGGYYEQYF.

The chain joins TRBV4-1 to TRBJ2-4; 9 bases align to TRBD1. CDR1 MGHRA and CDR2 YSYEKL come from the germline V gene. V trimming: 3 bases; J trimming: 3 bases; junction bases outside the gene matches: 9. The CDR3 is made up of 17 amino acids. CDR3 bases: TGCGCCAGCAGCCAGTCTAAACAGGGGGCCGGCAAAAACATTCAGTACTTC. It codes for CASSQSKQGAGKNIQYF.

This clonotype was picked up many times. As DNA, the CDR3 is TGTGCCAGCAGCTTAGTGTACGGACTAGCGGGAAACAATGAGCAGTTCTTC. Translation gives CASSLVYGLAGNNEQFF. This rearrangement joins TRBV7-2 to TRBJ2-1; 12 nucleotides agree with TRBD2. CDR1 SGHTA and CDR2 FQGNSA come from the germline V gene. V trimming: 1 base; J trimming: 5 bases; junction bases outside the gene matches: 6. CDR3 size: 17 residues.

This clonotype occurred once. This sequence joins TRBV5-1 and TRBJ2-3, with D perhaps TRBD2 (6 bases). Trimming stripped 0 bases from V and 4 bases from J, with 15 bases between. Germline loops: CDR1 SGHRS, CDR2 YFSETQ. The CDR3 contains 16 residues. This CDR3 is CASSLAPGGGSDTQYF. The DNA of the CDR3 is TGCGCCAGCAGCTTGGCCCCGGGTGGGGGGTCAGATACGCAGTATTTT.

This clonotype was detected a few times. This chain links TRBV12-3 or TRBV12-4 with TRBJ2-5, with 10 bases fitting TRBD2. The CDR3 is 15 residues long. V was clipped by 3 bases and J by 3 bases; unmatched bases: 4. DNA for the CDR3: TGTGCCAGCAGTTTTTCTAGCGGGGGTGAAGAGACCCAGTACTTC. Protein product: CASSFSSGGEETQYF.

CDR3 sequence reads: CASLKTGEDSPLHF. The CDR3 DNA reads as TGCGCCAGCCTGAAAACAGGGGAGGATTCACCCCTCCACTTT. The chain combines TRBV4-1 with TRBJ1-6; the match to TRBD1 covers 7 bases. Looked up from germline, CDR1 is MGHRA and CDR2 is YSYEKL. The length of the CDR3 is 14 residues. V shed 8 bases, J shed 8 bases, and the junction held 9 bases outside the gene matches.

Many counts were recorded for this clonotype. The chain combines TRBV29-1 with TRBJ2-5; possible D gene TRBD1, 6 bases. The CDR3 has 14 amino acids. Trimming took 0 bases from V and 4 from J, leaving 12 bases between them. CDR1 and CDR2 from the germline V gene are SQVTM and ANQGSEA. In DNA form, the CDR3 reads TGCAGCGTTGAAGAAAGGGGCAGGGGAGAGACCCAGTACTTC. It encodes CSVEERGRGETQYF.

This clonotype occurred many times. The gene calls are TRBV27 and TRBJ1-5; 7 bases map to TRBD1. This CDR3 is built from 14 residues. The germline V gene encodes CDR1 MNHEY and CDR2 SMNVEV (reference sequence). Trimming took 2 bases from V and 6 from J; bases not matched to a gene: 4. CDR3 coding DNA: TGTGCCAGCAGTTTACACAGGGGAGGTCAGCCCCAGCATTTT. It codes for CASSLHRGGQPQHF.

This clonotype was counted between two and nine times. This chain connects TRBV3-1 to TRBJ2-3, with 12 bases that match TRBD2. This CDR3 has 15 residues. The germline gives CDR1 LGHDT, CDR2 YNNKEL (reference sequence). With 3 bases clipped from V and 6 bases from J, the junction kept 4 bases outside the gene matches. In nucleotides, the CDR3 is TGTGCCAGCAGCCAGACTAGCGGGGGAACGGATACGCAGTATTTT. This gives the protein CASSQTSGGTDTQYF.

This clonotype was observed at least ten times. V gene TRBV5-1 combines with J gene TRBJ2-1; 7 nucleotides agree with TRBD1. V gave up 3 bases and J gave up 1 base; unmatched junction bases: 4. Per germline, CDR1 SGHRS and CDR2 YFSETQ. The CDR3 loop spans 15 amino acids. The CDR3 DNA reads as TGCGCCAGCAGCTCGACAGGGAGTTCCTACAATGAGCAGTTCTTC. As protein: CASSSTGSSYNEQFF.